The clone carrying this TCR beta chain was counted a single time. CDR3 size: 16 residues. Germline CDR1 and CDR2: LNHNV and YYDKDF (reference sequence). Primed by a sample-barcoded 5' primer and a J-beta primer mix, a second PCR proceeded for about 6 to 12 cycles. MiXCR, applied by TCRdb to the 5' RACE reads, yields one record per CDR3 protein. The table lists some 750,000 distinct CDR3 sequences, around a fifth of them singletons, with roughly 22% in the top ten. This sample is drawn from a study of blood T cells in healthy people across ages. The TCR originated in a man between 65 and 85 years old in good health. Specimen: blood. The chain joins TRBV15 to TRBJ2-5; weak D call: TRBD2 (7 bases). TRBJ2-1 explains the end of the DNA better; the J call may be wrong. CDR3 sequence: CATSRGYGGHSNEQFF. DNA of the CDR3: TGTGCCACCAGCAGAGGGTACGGGGGGCACTCCAATGAGCAGTTCTTC.